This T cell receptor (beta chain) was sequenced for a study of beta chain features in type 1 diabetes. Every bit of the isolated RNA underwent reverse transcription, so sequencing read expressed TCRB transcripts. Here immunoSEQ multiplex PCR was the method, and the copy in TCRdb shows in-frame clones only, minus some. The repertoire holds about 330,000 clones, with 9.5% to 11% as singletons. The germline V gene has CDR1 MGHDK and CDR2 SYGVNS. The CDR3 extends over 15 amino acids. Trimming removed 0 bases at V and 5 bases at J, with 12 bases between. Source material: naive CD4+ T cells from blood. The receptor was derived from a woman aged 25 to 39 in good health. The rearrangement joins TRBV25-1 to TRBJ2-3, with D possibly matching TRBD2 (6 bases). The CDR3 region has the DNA TGTGCCAGCAGTGAATATCGGGCCGGGGGAGATACGCAGTATTTT. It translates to CASSEYRAGGDTQYF.